In this sample, the clone carrying this TCR beta chain turned up a few times. Antigen: not known. This entry is derived from a study of T-cell memory formation after mild COVID-19. Study results and caveats: While clones contracting from day 15 to 85 were balanced between CD4 and CD8, later expanders leaned CD4+.

With constant-segment primers, 5'RACE yielded cDNA libraries of TCR alpha and TCR beta that carried sample barcodes and UMIs. TCRdb re-called the 5' RACE reads through MiXCR, storing one row per CDR3 protein. Of some 130,000 distinct CDR3 sequences detected, about 17% appear once; the ten largest clones hold 5% to 5.5%. This TCR was recovered from a man between 18 and 29 years old who had mild COVID-19 (a few samples of this study predate the infection). Cell type and time point are not known. Sequencing was carried out using PBMCs or a T cell subset sorted from them (not recorded which).

CDR3 sequence reads: CASSWELARPLSYNEQFF. The CDR3 nucleotides are TGTGCCAGCAGCTGGGAACTAGCGCGTCCCCTCTCCTACAATGAGCAGTTCTTC. V is TRBV7-2 and J is TRBJ2-1, with TRBD2 matching 7 bases. Germline V gene data show CDR1 as SGHTA and CDR2 as FQGNSA. The CDR3 contains 18 residues. V shed 4 bases, J shed 0 bases, and the junction held 12 bases outside the gene matches. Filled out from reference TRBV7-2 and TRBJ2-1, the complete variable domain reads GAGVSQSPSNKVTEKGKDVELRCDPISGHTALYWYRQSLGQGLEFLIYFQGNSAPDKSGLPSDRFSAERTGGSVSTLTIQRTQQEDSAVYLCASSWELARPLSYNEQFFGPGTRLTVL.